These 5 T cell receptor beta chains originate from one sample sequenced in a study of graft-versus-host responses after intestinal transplantation. Their specific antigens are unknown. Method: immunoSEQ multiplex PCR; TCRdb's copy keeps in-frame clones and lacks some. The sample lists about 96,000 clones, about 93% seen once, with approximately 0.17% in the top ten. The sequencing used unstimulated CD4+ T cells sorted from spleen or lymph node cells, collected before intestinal transplant. The receptors were sampled from a human donor who received an intestinal transplant.

V gene TRBV5-6 combines with J gene TRBJ2-2; D is ambiguous. CDR1 SGHDT and CDR2 YYEEEE come from the germline V gene. V lost 4 bases and J 1 base, leaving 8 bases between the germline ends. The CDR3 sequence is 14 residues long. The CDR3 coding sequence is TGTGCCAGCAGCCCGATACAGAACACCGGGGAGCTGTTTTTT. Its protein is CASSPIQNTGELFF.

This sequence joins TRBV4-1 and TRBJ2-2, with 7 nucleotides matching TRBD1. There are 18 residues in the CDR3. CDR1 is MGHRA and CDR2 is YSYEKL in the germline V gene. V was clipped by 0 bases and J by 0 bases; unmatched bases: 7. This CDR3 is CASSQESPGTANTGELFF. The DNA of the CDR3 is TGCGCCAGCAGCCAAGAATCACCCGGGACAGCGAACACCGGGGAGCTGTTTTTT.

V is TRBV5-5 and J is TRBJ2-1; TRBD2 aligns across 8 bases. This CDR3 comprises 15 residues. With V trimmed by 6 bases and J by 4 bases, 9 bases remained unmatched. Germline CDR1 reads SGHKS; CDR2 reads YYEKEE (reference sequence). The CDR3 DNA is TGTGCCAGCAACTCCCGGCGGGGGGTATACAATGAGCAGTTCTTC. It is translated as CASNSRRGVYNEQFF.

The rearrangement uses TRBV4-3 and TRBJ2-1; D perhaps matches TRBD2 (6 bases). Per germline, CDR1 LGHNA and CDR2 YSLEER. The CDR3 is 16 amino acids. V lost 0 bases to trimming and J lost 4 bases, with 13 bases between them. CDR3 coding DNA: TGCGCCAGCAGCCAAGAATCGGCAGGGAGGTACAATGAGCAGTTCTTC. Translation gives CASSQESAGRYNEQFF.

The V and J genes are TRBV28 and TRBJ2-7, with 8 bases identical to TRBD2. CDR1 is MDHEN, CDR2 SYDVKM, per germline. Trimming took 3 bases from V and 2 from J; bases not matched to a gene: 9. The length of the CDR3 is 16 residues. The CDR3 DNA follows: TGTGCCAGCAGTTTCCCCCGGGGGGGTATCGCCTACGAGCAGTACTTC. Translated, it gives CASSFPRGGIAYEQYF.